Below, 8 T cell receptor beta chains from the same sample are listed, as sequenced in a study of cytomegalovirus exposure and HLA in healthy donors. The PCR used 60 Vbeta and 13 Jbeta primers. Here immunoSEQ multiplex PCR was the method, and the copy in TCRdb shows in-frame clones only, minus some. Altogether about 150,000 clones are present, around 75% being singletons, with the ten largest covering about 1.5%. The sample was PBMCs. The receptors were gathered from a woman aged 18-29 years in good health and CMV-seronegative.

The chain links TRBV5-1 to TRBJ1-1; D is possibly TRBD1 (5 bases). The V gene lost 4 bases and the J gene lost 1 base, with 11 bases spanning the gap. Germline loops: CDR1 SGHRS, CDR2 YFSETQ. This CDR3 has 14 residues. The CDR3 loop is CASSPPGGNTEAFF. CDR3 DNA sequence: TGCGCCAGCAGCCCGCCGGGGGGGAACACTGAAGCTTTCTTT.

The chain employs TRBV6-5 and TRBJ1-2; D call uncertain. Between the trimmed V and J ends, which lost 0 bases and 2 bases, there was a span of 7 bases. In germline, CDR1 is MNHEY, CDR2 SVGAGI. This CDR3 has 14 amino acids. The CDR3 nucleotides are TGTGCCAGCAGTTACTCCTTTAGCAACTATGGCTACACCTTC. Protein product: CASSYSFSNYGYTF.

This clone was observed a handful of times. The V call is TRBV5-1, the J call TRBJ2-1; D perhaps matches TRBD2 (6 bases). Germline-derived CDR1 and CDR2 are SGHRS and YFSETQ. V lost 0 bases and J 8 bases, leaving 15 bases between the germline ends. The CDR3 has 15 amino acids. The DNA of the CDR3 is TGCGCCAGCAGCTTGGGGGACGGAGGGGACGATGAGCAGTTCTTC. This translates into CASSLGDGGDDEQFF.

V usage is TRBV6-5 and J usage is TRBJ1-2; TRBD1 matches at 10 bases. Trimming took 2 bases from V and 8 from J; bases not matched to a gene: 8. Germline V CDR1 and CDR2: MNHEY, SVGAGI. The CDR3 totals 15 residues. The CDR3 sequence: CASSYLDRGRGGYTF. The CDR3 region has the DNA TGTGCCAGCAGTTACCTCGACAGGGGGCGCGGGGGCTACACCTTC.

This sequence joins TRBV29-1 and TRBJ2-5; D is unresolved. The end of the DNA fits TRBJ2-7 better, so the J call may be wrong. The CDR3 is 13 amino acids. The germline V gene has CDR1 SQVTM and CDR2 ANQGSEA. This CDR3 is CSVWAADSYEQYF. The CDR3 DNA is TGCAGCGTTTGGGCCGCCGATTCCTACGAGCAGTACTTC.

The chain employs TRBV5-4 and TRBJ1-1, with D maybe TRBD1 (6 bases). V was clipped by 3 bases and J by 2 bases, with 17 bases between them. This CDR3 contains 16 residues. Germline V gene data show CDR1 as SGHNT and CDR2 as YYREEE (reference sequence). CDR3 sequence: CASSSQAGAPNTEAFF. The CDR3 DNA reads as TGTGCCAGCAGCTCTCAGGCGGGGGCCCCCAACACTGAAGCTTTCTTT.

The CDR3 loop reads CASFHRGSGYTF. CDR3 DNA sequence: TGTGCCAGCTTCCACAGGGGAAGCGGCTACACCTTC. J is TRBJ1-2 and V is TRBV6-5; TRBD1 matches 7 bases. The CDR3 has 12 amino acids. J was trimmed by 8 bases and V by 8 bases; bases with no gene match: 8. The germline V gene encodes CDR1 MNHEY and CDR2 SVGAGI.

In its sample, this clone was seen a few times. The chain employs TRBV5-1 and TRBJ2-7; 8 bases match TRBD2. The CDR3 spans 15 residues. Looked up from germline, CDR1 is SGHRS and CDR2 is YFSETQ. V shed 0 bases, J shed 0 bases, and the junction held 2 bases outside the gene matches. The CDR3 DNA reads TGCGCCAGCAGCTTGGACGGGACTAGCTCCTACGAGCAGTACGTC. Amino acid sequence: CASSLDGTSSYEQYV.